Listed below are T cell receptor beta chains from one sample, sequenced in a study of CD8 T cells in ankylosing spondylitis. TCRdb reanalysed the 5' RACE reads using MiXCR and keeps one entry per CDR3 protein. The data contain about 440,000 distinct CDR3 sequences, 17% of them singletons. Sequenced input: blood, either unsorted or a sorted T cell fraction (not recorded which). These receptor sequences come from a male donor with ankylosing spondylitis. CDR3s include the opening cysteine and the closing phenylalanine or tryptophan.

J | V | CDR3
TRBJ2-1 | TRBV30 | CAWSAAGTSYNEQFF
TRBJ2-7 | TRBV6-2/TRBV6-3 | CASRNSGRISYEQYF
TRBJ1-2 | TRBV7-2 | CASSYRADSNYGYTF
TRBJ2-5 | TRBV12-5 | CASGLVRGSGGLQETQYF
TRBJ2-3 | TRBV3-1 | CASSLTGAGTDTQYF
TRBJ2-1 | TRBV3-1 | CASSQVNGAVEQFF
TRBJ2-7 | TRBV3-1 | CASSQGPGTTGQYF
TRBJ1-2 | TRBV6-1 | CASSETGYGYTF
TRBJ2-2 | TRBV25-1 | CASSERNEKASTGELFF
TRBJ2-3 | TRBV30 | CAWGPFTDTQYF
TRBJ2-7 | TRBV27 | CASRRGGAPYEQYF
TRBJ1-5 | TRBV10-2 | CASSESRCSNQPQHF
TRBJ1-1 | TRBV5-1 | CASSLGFWELNTEAFF
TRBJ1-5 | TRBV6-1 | CASGPYGNQPQHF
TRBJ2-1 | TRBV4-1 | CASSQGLAGGDNEQFF
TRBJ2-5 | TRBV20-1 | CSAESGLVVWETQYF
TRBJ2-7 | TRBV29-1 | CSVRGGQGREQYF
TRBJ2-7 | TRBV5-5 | CASSLVLGKGEQYF
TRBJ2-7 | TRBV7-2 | CASSTRTGFLEQYF
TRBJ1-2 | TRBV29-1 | CSVEIGTVYGYTF
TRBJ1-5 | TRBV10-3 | CAIRGTGGNQPQHF
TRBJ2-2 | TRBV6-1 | CASRMSGDTGELFF
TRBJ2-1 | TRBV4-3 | CASSQDRAGTNNEQFF
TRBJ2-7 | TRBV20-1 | CSARDLPGGPGEQYF
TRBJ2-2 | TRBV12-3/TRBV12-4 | CASGVGGPPPRELFF
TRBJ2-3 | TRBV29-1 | CSVRPGLAGDLSDTQYF
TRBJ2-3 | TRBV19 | CASTARDTQYF
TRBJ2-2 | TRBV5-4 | CASSLEVSARGTGELFF
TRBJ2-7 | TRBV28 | CASIHSRGFYEQYF
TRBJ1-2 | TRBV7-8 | CASSLDHRVIYTF
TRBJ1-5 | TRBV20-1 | CSASGTPNSNQPQHF
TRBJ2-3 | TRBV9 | CASSQTSGGAFSTDTQYF
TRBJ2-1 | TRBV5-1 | CASSHAGSSYNEQFF
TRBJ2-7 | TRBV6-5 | CASSYGAGDTYEQYF
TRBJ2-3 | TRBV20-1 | CSATGQERTDTQYF
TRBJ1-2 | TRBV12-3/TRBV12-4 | CASSPRQGMGYGYTF
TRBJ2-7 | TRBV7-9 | CASSLTRTSGAYEQYF
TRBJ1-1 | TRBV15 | CATTRGGAANTEAFF
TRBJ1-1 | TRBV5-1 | CASSLGEVTEAFF
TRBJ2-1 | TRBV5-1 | CASTGTSGSVYNEQFF
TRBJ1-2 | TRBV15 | CATSREGTAGYTF
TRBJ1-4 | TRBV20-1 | CSARSAGGEANEKLFF
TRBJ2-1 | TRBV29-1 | CSSSGSSYNEQFF
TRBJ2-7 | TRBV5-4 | CASSLEGQISYEQYF
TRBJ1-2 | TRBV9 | CASSVGGSIANYGYTF
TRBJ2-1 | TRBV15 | CATSSYNSENEQFF
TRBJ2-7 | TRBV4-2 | CASSQSFFGSYEQYF
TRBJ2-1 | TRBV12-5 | CASGLVGAEWRQFF
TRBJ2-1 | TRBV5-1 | CASSSQLAGGPNEQFF